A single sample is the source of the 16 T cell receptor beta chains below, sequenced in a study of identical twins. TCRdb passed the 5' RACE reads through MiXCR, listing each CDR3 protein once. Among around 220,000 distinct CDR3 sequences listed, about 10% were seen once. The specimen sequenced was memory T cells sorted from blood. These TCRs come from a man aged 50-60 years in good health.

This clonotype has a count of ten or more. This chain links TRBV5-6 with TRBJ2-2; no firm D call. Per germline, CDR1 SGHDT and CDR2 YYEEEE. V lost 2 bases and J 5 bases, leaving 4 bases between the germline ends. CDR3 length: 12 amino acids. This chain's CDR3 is CASSFTTGELFF. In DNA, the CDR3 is TGTGCCAGCAGCTTTACAACCGGGGAGCTGTTTTTT.

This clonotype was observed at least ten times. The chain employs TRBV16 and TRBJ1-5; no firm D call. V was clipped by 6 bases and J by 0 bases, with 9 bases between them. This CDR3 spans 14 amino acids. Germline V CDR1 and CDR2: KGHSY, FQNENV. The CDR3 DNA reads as TGTGCCAGCAGTCATCAATCTAGCAATCAGCCCCAGCATTTT. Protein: CASSHQSSNQPQHF.

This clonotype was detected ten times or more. The CDR3 region has the DNA TGTGCCAGCACCGGACAGGGTCCCAGCAATCAGCCCCAGCATTTT. Protein sequence: CASTGQGPSNQPQHF. The V and J genes are TRBV6-1 and TRBJ1-5; TRBD1 matches 8 bases. The CDR3 totals 15 residues. Germline lookup yields CDR1 MNHNS and CDR2 SASEGT. J was trimmed by 1 base and V by 7 bases; bases with no gene match: 6.

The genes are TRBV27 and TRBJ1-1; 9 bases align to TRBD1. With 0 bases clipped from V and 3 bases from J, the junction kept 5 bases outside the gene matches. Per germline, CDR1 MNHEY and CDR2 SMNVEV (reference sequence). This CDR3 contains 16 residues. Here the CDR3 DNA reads TGTGCCAGCAGTTTATCGGGGACAGGGTGGTACACTGAAGCTTTCTTT. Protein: CASSLSGTGWYTEAFF.

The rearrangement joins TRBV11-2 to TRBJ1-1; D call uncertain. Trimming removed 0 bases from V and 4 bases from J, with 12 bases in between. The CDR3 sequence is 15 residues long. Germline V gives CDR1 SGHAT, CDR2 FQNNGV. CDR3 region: CASSLDRVRPTEAFF. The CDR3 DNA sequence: TGTGCCAGCAGCTTAGATAGGGTAAGGCCCACTGAAGCTTTCTTT. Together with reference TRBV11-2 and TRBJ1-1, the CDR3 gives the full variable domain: EAGVAQSPRYKIIEKRQSVAFWCNPISGHATLYWYQQILGQGPKLLIQFQNNGVVDDSQLPKDRFSAERLKGVDSTLKIQPAKLEDSAVYLCASSLDRVRPTEAFFGQGTRLTVV.

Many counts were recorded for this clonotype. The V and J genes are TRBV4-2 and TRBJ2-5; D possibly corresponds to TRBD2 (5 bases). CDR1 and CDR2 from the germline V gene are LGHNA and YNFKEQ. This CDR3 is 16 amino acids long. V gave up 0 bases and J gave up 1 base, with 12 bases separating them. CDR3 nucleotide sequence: TGTGCCAGCAGCCAAGAGTCAGTGGGAGCCCAAGAGACCCAGTACTTC. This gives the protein CASSQESVGAQETQYF.

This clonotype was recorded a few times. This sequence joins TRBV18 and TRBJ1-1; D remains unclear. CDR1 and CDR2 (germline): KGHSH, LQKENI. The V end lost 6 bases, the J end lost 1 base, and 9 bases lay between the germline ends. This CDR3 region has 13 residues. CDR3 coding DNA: TGTGCCAGCTCGTCGTCCGGGAACACTGAAGCTTTCTTT. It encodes CASSSSGNTEAFF. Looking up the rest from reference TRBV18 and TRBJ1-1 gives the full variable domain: NAGVMQNPRHLVRRRGQEARLRCSPMKGHSHVYWYRQLPEEGLKFMVYLQKENIIDESGMPKERFSAEFPKEGPSILRIQQVVRGDSAAYFCASSSSGNTEAFFGQGTRLTVV.

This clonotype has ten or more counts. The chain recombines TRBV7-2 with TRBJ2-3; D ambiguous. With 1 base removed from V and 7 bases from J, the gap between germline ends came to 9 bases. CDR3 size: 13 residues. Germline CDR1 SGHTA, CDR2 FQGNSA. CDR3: CASSLEISNTQYF. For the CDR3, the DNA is TGTGCCAGCAGCTTAGAGATCTCGAATACGCAGTATTTT.

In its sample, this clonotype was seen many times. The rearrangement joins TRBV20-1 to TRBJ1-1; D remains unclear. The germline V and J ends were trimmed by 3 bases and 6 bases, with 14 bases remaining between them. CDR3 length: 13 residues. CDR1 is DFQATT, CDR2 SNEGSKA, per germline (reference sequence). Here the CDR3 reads CSARRTDESEAFF. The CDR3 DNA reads TGCAGTGCTAGGCGGACTGATGAGTCTGAAGCTTTCTTT.

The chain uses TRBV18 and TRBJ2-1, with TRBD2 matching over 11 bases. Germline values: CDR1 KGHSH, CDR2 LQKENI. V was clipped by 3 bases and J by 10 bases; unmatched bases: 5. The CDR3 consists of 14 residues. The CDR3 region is CASSPALAGEEQFF. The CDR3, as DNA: TGTGCCAGCTCACCTGCACTAGCGGGGGAGGAGCAGTTCTTC.

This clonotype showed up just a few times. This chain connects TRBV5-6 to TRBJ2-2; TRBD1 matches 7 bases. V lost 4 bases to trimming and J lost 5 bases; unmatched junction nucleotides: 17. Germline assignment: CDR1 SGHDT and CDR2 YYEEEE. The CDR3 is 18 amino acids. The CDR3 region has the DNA TGTGCCAGCAGCAGGCCAGCATTGGCACAGGGGATAACCGGGGAGCTGTTTTTT. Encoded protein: CASSRPALAQGITGELFF.

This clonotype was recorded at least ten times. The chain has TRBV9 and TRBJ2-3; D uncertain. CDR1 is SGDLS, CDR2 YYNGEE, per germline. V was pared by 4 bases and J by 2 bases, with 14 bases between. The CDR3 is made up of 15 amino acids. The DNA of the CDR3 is TGTGCCAGCAGCACCCGAACCGGAACCACAGATACGCAGTATTTT. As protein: CASSTRTGTTDTQYF.

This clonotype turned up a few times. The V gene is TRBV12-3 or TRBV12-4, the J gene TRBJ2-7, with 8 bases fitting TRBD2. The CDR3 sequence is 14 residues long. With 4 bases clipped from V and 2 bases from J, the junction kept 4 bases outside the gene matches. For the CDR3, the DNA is TGTGCCAGCAGTTCGACTAGCGAAACCTACGAGCAGTACTTC. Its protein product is CASSSTSETYEQYF.

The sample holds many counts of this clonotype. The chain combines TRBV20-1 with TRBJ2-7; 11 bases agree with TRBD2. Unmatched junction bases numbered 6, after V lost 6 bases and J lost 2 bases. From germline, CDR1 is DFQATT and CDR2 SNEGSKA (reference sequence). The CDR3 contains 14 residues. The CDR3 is CSADPSGRTYEQYF. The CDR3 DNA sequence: TGCAGTGCAGATCCTAGCGGGAGGACCTACGAGCAGTACTTC.

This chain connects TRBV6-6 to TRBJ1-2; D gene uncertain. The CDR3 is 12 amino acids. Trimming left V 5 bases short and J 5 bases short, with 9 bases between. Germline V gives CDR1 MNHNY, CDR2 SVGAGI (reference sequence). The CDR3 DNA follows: TGTGCCAGCAGTGGGGAGAATTATGGCTACACCTTC. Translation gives CASSGENYGYTF.

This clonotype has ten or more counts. The DNA of the CDR3 is TGCAGTGCAAGGGCGGGGGTGGTGTACAGCGGCCTCAAAAACATTCAGTACTTC. Encoded protein: CSARAGVVYSGLKNIQYF. The rearrangement joins TRBV20-1 to TRBJ2-4; 7 positions agree with TRBD2. Per the germline V gene, CDR1 is DFQATT and CDR2 is SNEGSKA (reference sequence). The CDR3 loop spans 18 amino acids. The V and J ends lost 6 bases and 3 bases, in that order; junction bases with no gene match: 20.